The sample holds a few counts of the clone carrying this TCR delta chain. Its antigen remains unidentified. The sorted cells were CD3+ Vdelta1+ Vdelta2- thymocytes from alphabeta-depleted thymus. These data come from a study of Vδ1+ human thymocytes. Regarding the study as a whole: Highly polyclonal TRG and TRD repertoires with Gaussian CDR3 length distributions appeared in thymus. Around a fifth of thymic delta-chain sequences were Vdelta2, with few Vdelta3, unlike blood Vdelta1+ controls. Many TRG clonotypes were shared between donors; TRD repertoires were essentially private. Bulk data may be misread because of unexpected Vdelta2 sequences.

Extracted RNA was reverse transcribed into cDNA. The CDR3 regions were amplified by multiplex PCR from V-gene primers to a constant-region primer. With CATT, TCRdb re-called clones from the multiplex PCR reads. The sample includes some 25,000 delta-chain clones, more than 6% seen only once; the top ten take 0.8% to 1%. V was trimmed by 2 bases and J by 0 bases, leaving 19 bases between them. CDR3 size: 18 residues. Germline V gives CDR1 TSWWSYY, CDR2 QGS. The sequence came from a girl younger than two who had congenital heart surgery. Sequenced sample: Vdelta1+ gamma-delta thymocytes from the thymus. As to subset: FACS-sorted CD3+ TCRalphabeta- TCRVdelta1+ TCRVdelta2- thymocytes. The rearrangement uses TRDV1 and TRDJ1; tentative D call: TRDD3 (6 bases). The CDR3 is CALGENLSRGTDTDKLIF. The CDR3 DNA sequence: TGTGCTCTTGGGGAAAACCTCTCGCGGGGGACGGACACCGATAAACTCATCTTT.